This TCR beta chain was captured by sequencing in a study of T cell clonotyping in hematopoietic cell transplantation (TCRdb year 2021). Study-wide context: A total of 130 to 150 blood samples were collected in the study from 35 consecutive transplant recipients and their related donors. Recruitment of patients was conducted between 2015 and 2017, and follow-up was continued until late 2020 or death. The study at large found these results: Just a small fraction of recipient repertoires overlapped with donor repertoires, and more than 95% appeared de novo at the given depth. After transplant, TCR diversity in recipients dropped, and pathologically expanded clonotypes climbed progressively between day 30 and day 180. Sample size was limited, and cells were not sorted, so CD4 and CD8 repertoire contributions could not be separated. Donor and pretransplant recipient Inverse Simpson Index values predicted broader posttransplant TCR repertoire diversity.

Remarks on this clone: Its antigen has not been determined. Relative to the germline gene, one junction end is altered; a read error may explain this.

The germline V gene (reference sequence) yields SSHAT for CDR1 and FNYEAQ for CDR2. Spanning cysteine to phenylalanine, the CDR3 consists of 13 amino acids. Just CDR3 DNA is preserved here, 39 bases in frame from base 1. The immunoSEQ assay, a bias-controlled multiplex PCR with V- and J-specific primers, was used to amplify TCR beta CDR3 regions from genomic DNA. In a second PCR step, a proprietary barcode and Illumina adapter sequences were attached to the CDR3 amplicons. CDR3 libraries were sequenced on an Illumina MiSeq instrument. The paper's data handling went like this. immunoSEQ Analyzer 3.0 was used for export and quality control, with R Bioconductor and Immunarch used for downstream analyses. Only productive rearrangements within the normalized downsampled data set were used in the calculation of repertoire metrics. Clonotypes larger than 5 templates in the normalized cohort were defined as pathologically expanded. The Inverse Simpson Index was used to measure repertoire diversity. To capture all clonotypes, the CMV-specificity analyses were run on the non-normalized data set. Here the immuneACCESS table is served through TCRdb, limited to in-frame sequences with V and J called. Missing clones are a known gap in these copies; in checked studies unresolved V genes cover under half, and the rest lacks a known reason. The DNA gave D and trimming, while V, J and clone size come from that table. In this sample the table shows more than 10,000 clones, around nine tenths of which occur a single time. Of the sample, 6.5% to 9% is held by the ten largest clones.

The intended sense of this specimen's time point label: 100 days after allo-HCT. Blood samples were obtained from recipients approximately 28 days before transplant and at days 30, 100 and 180 after transplant. Nuclei Lysis Solution was used to extract genomic DNA from fresh or cryopreserved unfractionated peripheral blood mononuclear cells. The sequence was obtained from a female patient aged 50 to 60 who had an allogeneic stem cell transplant from an unrelated donor, so the T cells may come from the graft donor. Some clones in this sample may be carry-over from other donors' samples. The sequences come from PBMCs, collected 100 days after allogeneic stem cell transplant. The rearrangement combines TRBV7-7 with TRBJ1-1; the D gene assignment is ambiguous. The CDR3 here reads CASSLARNTEAFF. The DNA sequence is TGTGCTAGCAGCTTAGCACGGAACACTGAAGCTTTCTTT. Beyond the CDR3, the reference TRBV7-7 and TRBJ1-1 genes provide the residues; the full variable domain reads: GAGVSQSPRYKVTKRGQDVTLRCDPISSHATLYWYQQALGQGPEFLTYFNYEAQPDKSGLPSDRFSAERPEGSISTLTIQRTEQRDSAMYRCASSLARNTEAFFGQGTRLTVV.